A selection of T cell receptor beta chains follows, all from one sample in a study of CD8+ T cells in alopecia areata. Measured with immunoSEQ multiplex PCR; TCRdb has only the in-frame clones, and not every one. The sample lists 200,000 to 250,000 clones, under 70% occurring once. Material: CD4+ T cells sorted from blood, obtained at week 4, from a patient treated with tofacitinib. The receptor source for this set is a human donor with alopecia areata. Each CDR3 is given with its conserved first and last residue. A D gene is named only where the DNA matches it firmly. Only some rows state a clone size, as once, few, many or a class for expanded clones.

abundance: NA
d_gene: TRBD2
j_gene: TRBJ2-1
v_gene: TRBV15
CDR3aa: CATSKNSGGPPDFF
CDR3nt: TGTGCCACCAGCAAGAATAGCGGGGGCCCCCCAGATTTCTTC

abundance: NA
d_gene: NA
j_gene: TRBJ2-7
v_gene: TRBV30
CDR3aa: CAWLGGGPDEQYF
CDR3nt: TGTGCCTGGTTAGGAGGGGGCCCCGACGAGCAGTACTTC

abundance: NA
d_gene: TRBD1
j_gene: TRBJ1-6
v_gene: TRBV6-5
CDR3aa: CASSYGTENSPLHF
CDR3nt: TGTGCCAGCAGTTACGGGACAGAGAATTCACCCCTCCACTTT

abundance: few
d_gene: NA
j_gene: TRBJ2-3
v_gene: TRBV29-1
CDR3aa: CSVEAFGTDTQYF
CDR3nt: TGCAGCGTTGAGGCATTTGGCACAGATACGCAGTATTTT

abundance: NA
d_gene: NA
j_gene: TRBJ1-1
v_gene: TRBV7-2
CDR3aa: CASSPWSSLNTEAFF
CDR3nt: TGTGCCAGCTCCCCTTGGAGCAGCTTGAACACTGAAGCTTTCTTT

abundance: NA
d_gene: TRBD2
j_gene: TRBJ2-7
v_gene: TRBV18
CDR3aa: CASSPSDGGYEQYF
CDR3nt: TGTGCCAGCTCACCAAGCGACGGGGGGTACGAGCAGTACTTC

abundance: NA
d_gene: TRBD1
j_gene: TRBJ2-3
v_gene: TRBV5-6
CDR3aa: CASSAGWTGGTDTQYF
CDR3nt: TGTGCCAGCAGCGCCGGGTGGACAGGGGGCACAGATACGCAGTATTTT

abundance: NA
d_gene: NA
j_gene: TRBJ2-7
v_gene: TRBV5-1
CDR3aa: CASSVGAGPSYEQYF
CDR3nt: TGCGCCAGCAGCGTAGGGGCAGGGCCCTCCTACGAGCAGTACTTC

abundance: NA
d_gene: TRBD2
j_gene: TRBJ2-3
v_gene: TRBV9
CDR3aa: CASSALRGTSGTDTQYF
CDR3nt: TGTGCCAGCAGCGCGCTAAGGGGGACTAGCGGCACAGATACGCAGTATTTT

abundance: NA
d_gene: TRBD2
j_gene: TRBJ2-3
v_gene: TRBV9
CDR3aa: CASSVELAGADTQYF
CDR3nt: TGTGCCAGCAGCGTAGAGTTAGCGGGGGCAGATACGCAGTATTTT

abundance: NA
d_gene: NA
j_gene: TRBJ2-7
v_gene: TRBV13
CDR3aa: CASRTTGQVGSEQYF
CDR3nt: TGTGCCAGCAGAACAACGGGGCAAGTAGGCAGCGAGCAGTACTTC

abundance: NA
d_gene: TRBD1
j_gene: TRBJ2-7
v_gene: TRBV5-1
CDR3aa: CASSLDPGTGMYEQYF
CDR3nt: TGCGCCAGCAGCTTGGACCCCGGGACAGGGATGTACGAGCAGTACTTC

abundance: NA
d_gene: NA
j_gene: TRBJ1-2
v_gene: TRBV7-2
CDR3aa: CASSSTGPYGYTF
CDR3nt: TGTGCCAGCAGCTCGACAGGACCCTATGGCTACACCTTC

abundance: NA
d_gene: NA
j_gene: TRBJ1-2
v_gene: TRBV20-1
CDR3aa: CSARSGYGYTF
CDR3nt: TGCAGTGCTAGATCGGGCTATGGCTACACCTTC

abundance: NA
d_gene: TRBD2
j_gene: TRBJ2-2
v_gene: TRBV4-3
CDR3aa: CASSQDYSGVNTGELFF
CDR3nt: TGCGCCAGCAGCCAAGATTATAGCGGGGTGAACACCGGGGAGCTGTTTTTT

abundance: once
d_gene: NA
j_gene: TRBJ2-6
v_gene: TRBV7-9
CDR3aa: CASSLQGAGANVLTF
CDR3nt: TGTGCCAGCAGCTTGCAGGGTGCCGGGGCCAACGTCCTGACTTTC

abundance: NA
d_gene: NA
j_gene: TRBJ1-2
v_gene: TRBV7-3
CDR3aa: CASSPRGRLAWSGYTF
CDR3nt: TGTGCCAGCAGCCCCCGCGGACGGCTAGCTTGGTCTGGCTACACCTTC

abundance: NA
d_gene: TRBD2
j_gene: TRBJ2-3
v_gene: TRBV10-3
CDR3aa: CAISESGGTDLSDTQYF
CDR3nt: TGTGCCATCAGTGAGTCGGGGGGGACCGATCTGTCAGATACGCAGTATTTT

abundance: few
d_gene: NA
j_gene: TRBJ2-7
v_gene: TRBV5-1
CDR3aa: CASSLGARSGEQYF
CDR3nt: TGCGCCAGCAGCTTGGGGGCACGTTCGGGGGAGCAGTACTTC